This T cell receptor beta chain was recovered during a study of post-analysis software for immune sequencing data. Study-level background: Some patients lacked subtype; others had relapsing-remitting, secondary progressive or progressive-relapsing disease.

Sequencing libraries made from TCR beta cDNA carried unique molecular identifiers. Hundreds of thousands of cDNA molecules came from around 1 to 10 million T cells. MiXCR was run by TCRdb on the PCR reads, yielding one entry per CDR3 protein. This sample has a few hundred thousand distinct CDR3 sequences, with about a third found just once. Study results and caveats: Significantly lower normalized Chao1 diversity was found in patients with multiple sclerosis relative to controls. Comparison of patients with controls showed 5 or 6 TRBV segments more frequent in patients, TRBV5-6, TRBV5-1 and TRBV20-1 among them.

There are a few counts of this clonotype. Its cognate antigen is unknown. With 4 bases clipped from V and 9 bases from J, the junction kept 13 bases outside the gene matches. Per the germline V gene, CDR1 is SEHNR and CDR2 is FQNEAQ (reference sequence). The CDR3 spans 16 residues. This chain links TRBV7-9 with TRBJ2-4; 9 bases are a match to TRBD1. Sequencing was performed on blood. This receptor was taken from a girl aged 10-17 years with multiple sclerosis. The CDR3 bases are TGTGCCAGCAGCTCGTCAACCGGGACAGGGTATACCATTCAGTACTTC. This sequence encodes CASSSSTGTGYTIQYF.